This TCR beta chain appears in the sequencing data of a study of blood T cell repertoires in COVID-19. V was pared by 5 bases and J by 5 bases, with 10 bases between. Per the germline V gene, CDR1 is SQVTM and CDR2 is ANQGSEA. CDR3 length: 12 residues. Libraries were prepared by immunoSEQ multiplex PCR; TCRdb keeps only in-frame clonotypes and omits some of them. The table includes fewer than 350,000 clones, roughly 88% detected once. Sequencing was done on a sample of PBMCs or T cells enriched from blood (not recorded which). The V gene is TRBV29-1, the J gene TRBJ1-5; D gene uncertain. This TCR derives from a woman between 35 and 50 years old with acute COVID-19. The CDR3 reads CSVISRDQPQHF. The CDR3 bases are TGCAGCGTTATCTCGCGGGATCAGCCCCAGCATTTT. Drawing the rest from reference TRBV29-1 and TRBJ1-5, the complete variable domain is SAVISQKPSRDICQRGTSLTIQCQVDSQVTMMFWYRQQPGQSLTLIATANQGSEATYESGFVIDKFPISRPNLTFSTLTVSNMSPEDSSIYLCSVISRDQPQHFGDGTRLSIL.